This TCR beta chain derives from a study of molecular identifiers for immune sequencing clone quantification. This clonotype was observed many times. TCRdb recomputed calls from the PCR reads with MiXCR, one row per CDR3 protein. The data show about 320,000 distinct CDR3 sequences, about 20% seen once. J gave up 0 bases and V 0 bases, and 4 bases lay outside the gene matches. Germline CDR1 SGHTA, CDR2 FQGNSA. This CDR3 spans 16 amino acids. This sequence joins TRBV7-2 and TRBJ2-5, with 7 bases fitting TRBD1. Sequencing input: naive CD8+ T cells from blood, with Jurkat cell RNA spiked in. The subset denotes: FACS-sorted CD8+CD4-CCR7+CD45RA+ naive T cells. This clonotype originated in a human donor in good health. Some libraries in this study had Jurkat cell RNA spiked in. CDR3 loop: CASSLAGQAHQETQYF. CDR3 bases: TGTGCCAGCAGCTTAGCCGGACAGGCCCACCAAGAGACCCAGTACTTC.